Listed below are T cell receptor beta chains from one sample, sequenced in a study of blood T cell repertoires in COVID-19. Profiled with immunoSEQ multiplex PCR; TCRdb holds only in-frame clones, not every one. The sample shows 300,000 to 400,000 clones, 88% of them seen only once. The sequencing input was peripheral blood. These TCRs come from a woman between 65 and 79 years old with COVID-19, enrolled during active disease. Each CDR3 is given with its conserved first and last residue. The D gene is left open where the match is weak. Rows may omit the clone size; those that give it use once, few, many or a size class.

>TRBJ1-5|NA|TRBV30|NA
CAWTVGSNQPQHF
TGTGCCTGGACGGTTGGTAGCAATCAGCCCCAGCATTTT
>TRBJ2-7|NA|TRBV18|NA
CASSPPGQFYEQYF
TGTGCCAGCTCACCACCAGGACAGTTTTACGAGCAGTACTTC
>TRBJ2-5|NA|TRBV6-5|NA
CASSRAGFKETQYF
TGTGCCAGCAGTCGTGCGGGATTTAAAGAGACCCAGTACTTC
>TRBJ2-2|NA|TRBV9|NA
CASSLRGNTGELFF
TGTGCCAGCAGCTTGAGAGGGAACACCGGGGAGCTGTTTTTT
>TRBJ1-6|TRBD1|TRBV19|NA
CASSLTGRRSPLHF
TGTGCCAGTAGTCTGACAGGGAGACGGTCACCCCTCCACTTT
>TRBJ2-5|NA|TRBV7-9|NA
CASSPTPYWRGQETQYF
TGTGCCAGCAGCCCTACCCCCTACTGGCGGGGCCAAGAGACCCAGTACTTC
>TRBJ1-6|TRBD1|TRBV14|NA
CASSQGVGQVRSPLHF
TGTGCCAGCAGCCAAGGAGTGGGACAGGTTCGTTCACCCCTCCACTTT
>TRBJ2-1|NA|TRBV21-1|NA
CASRTGSRTPFHNEQFF
TGTGCCAGCAGGACAGGTTCGCGGACTCCTTTCCACAATGAGCAGTTCTTC
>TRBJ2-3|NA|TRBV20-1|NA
CSASGPGLSTDTQYF
TGCAGTGCTAGTGGACCGGGACTTAGCACAGATACGCAGTATTTT
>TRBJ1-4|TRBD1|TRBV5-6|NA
CASSLTGGTNEKLFF
TGTGCCAGCAGCCTGACAGGGGGGACTAATGAAAAACTGTTTTTT
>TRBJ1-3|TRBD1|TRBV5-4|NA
CASSLDRGAGNTIYF
TGTGCCAGCAGCTTGGACAGGGGAGCTGGAAACACCATATATTTT
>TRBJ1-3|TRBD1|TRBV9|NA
CASSAGQRYSGNTIYF
TGTGCCAGCAGCGCGGGACAGCGCTACTCTGGAAACACCATATATTTT
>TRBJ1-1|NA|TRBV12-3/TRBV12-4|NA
CASTLGVDTEAFF
TGTGCCAGCACCCTCGGGGTTGACACTGAAGCTTTCTTT
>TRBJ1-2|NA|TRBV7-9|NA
CASSHMRGDYGYTF
TGTGCCAGCAGCCACATGCGCGGGGACTATGGCTACACCTTC
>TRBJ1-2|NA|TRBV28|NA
CASSPRGRGKANYGYTF
TGTGCCAGCAGTCCGCGAGGGAGGGGCAAAGCTAACTATGGCTACACCTTC
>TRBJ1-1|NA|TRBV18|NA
CASSPDRWGTEAFF
TGTGCCAGCTCACCAGACAGGTGGGGTACTGAAGCTTTCTTT
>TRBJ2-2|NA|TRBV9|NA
CASSVNPEDRNTGELFF
TGTGCCAGCAGCGTAAACCCCGAGGACAGGAACACCGGGGAGCTGTTTTTT
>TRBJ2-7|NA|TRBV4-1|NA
CASSESRGGRTYEQYF
TGCGCCAGCAGCGAAAGCCGAGGCGGGCGTACATACGAGCAGTACTTC
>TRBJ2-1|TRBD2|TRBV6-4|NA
CASSLSGGDYNEQFF
TGTGCCAGCAGTCTTAGCGGGGGGGACTACAATGAGCAGTTCTTC
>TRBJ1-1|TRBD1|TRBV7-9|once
CASSLRGPQGGSGTEAFF
TGTGCCAGCAGCTTACGAGGACCCCAAGGGGGCAGCGGCACTGAAGCTTTCTTT
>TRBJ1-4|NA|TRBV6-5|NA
CASNTGNSGEKLFF
TGTGCCAGCAATACGGGGAATTCGGGGGAAAAACTGTTTTTT
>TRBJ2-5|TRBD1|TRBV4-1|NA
CASRGQQETQYF
TGCGCCAGCAGGGGACAGCAAGAGACCCAGTACTTC
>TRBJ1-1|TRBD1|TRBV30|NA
CAWSVRGPAEAFF
TGTGCCTGGAGTGTGAGGGGGCCGGCTGAAGCTTTCTTT
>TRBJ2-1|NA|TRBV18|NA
CASSPMTSSYNEQFF
TGTGCCAGCTCACCAATGACAAGCTCCTACAATGAGCAGTTCTTC
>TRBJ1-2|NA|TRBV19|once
CASSISLGGDYGYTF
TGTGCCAGTAGTATCTCTCTCGGGGGGGACTATGGCTACACCTTC
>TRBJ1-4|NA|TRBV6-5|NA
CASSYARTNEKLFF
TGTGCCAGCAGTTACGCCAGAACTAATGAAAAACTGTTTTTT
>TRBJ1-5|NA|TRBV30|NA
CAWSGQDQPQHF
TGTGCCTGGAGTGGACAAGATCAGCCCCAGCATTTT
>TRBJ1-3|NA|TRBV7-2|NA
CASSLDRNSGNTIYF
TGTGCCAGCAGCTTAGATAGAAACTCTGGAAACACCATATATTTT
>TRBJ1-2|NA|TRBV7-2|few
CASSLARMGGGYTF
TGTGCCAGCAGCTTAGCTAGGATGGGGGGTGGCTACACCTTC
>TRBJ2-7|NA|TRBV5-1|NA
CASSLGTDHEQYF
TGCGCCAGCAGCTTGGGGACAGACCACGAGCAGTACTTC
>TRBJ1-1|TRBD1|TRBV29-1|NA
CSVGYRDRARDEAFF
TGCAGCGTTGGTTATAGGGACAGGGCGAGGGATGAAGCTTTCTTT
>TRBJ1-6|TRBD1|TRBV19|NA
CASSKLQGGNSPLHF
TGTGCCAGTAGTAAACTTCAGGGGGGTAATTCACCCCTCCACTTT
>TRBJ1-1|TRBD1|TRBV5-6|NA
CASSPTGTGNTEAFF
TGTGCCAGCAGCCCAACCGGGACAGGGAACACTGAAGCTTTCTTT
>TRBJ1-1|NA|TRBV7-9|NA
CASSLGQSRNEAFF
TGTGCCAGCAGCTTAGGACAGAGTCGTAATGAAGCTTTCTTT
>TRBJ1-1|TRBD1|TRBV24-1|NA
CATSEATGDTEAFF
TGTGCCACCAGTGAAGCTACAGGGGACACTGAAGCTTTCTTT
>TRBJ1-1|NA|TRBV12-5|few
CASGRGQRTEAFF
TGTGCTAGTGGCCGAGGACAGCGCACTGAAGCTTTCTTT
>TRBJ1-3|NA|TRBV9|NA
CASSVSGFGNTIYF
TGTGCCAGCAGCGTATCAGGGTTTGGAAACACCATATATTTT
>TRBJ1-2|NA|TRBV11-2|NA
CASSLDPFYGYTF
TGTGCCAGCAGCTTAGATCCTTTTTATGGCTACACCTTC
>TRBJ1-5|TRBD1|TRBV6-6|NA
CASSWGQPSNQPQHF
TGTGCCAGCAGTTGGGGACAGCCTAGCAATCAGCCCCAGCATTTT
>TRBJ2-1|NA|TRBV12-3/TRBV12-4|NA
CASAGIDVEQFF
TGTGCCAGTGCCGGGATAGATGTTGAGCAGTTCTTC
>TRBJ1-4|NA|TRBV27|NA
CASTPQGSTNEKLFF
TGTGCCAGCACCCCCCAGGGGTCAACTAATGAAAAACTGTTTTTT
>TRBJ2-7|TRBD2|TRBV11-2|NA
CASSLPSAGVYEQYF
TGTGCCAGCAGCTTACCCTCAGCGGGGGTCTACGAGCAGTACTTC
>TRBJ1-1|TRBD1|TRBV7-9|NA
CASSLPTTGGNTEAFF
TGTGCCAGCAGCTTACCTACCACAGGGGGCAACACTGAAGCTTTCTTT
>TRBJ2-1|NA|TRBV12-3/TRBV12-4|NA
CASSPTGSNEQFF
TGTGCCAGCAGTCCTACAGGAAGCAATGAGCAGTTCTTC
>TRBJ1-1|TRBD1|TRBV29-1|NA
CSALTGLRTEAFF
TGCAGCGCCTTGACAGGGTTGAGGACTGAAGCTTTCTTT
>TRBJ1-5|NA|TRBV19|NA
CASSPIQKSQHF
TGTGCCAGTAGTCCCATCCAAAAATCCCAGCATTTT
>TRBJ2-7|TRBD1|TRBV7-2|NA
CASNPGQGAYEQYF
TGTGCCAGCAATCCGGGACAGGGAGCCTACGAGCAGTACTTC
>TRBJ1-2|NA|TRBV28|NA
CASSRGQPGGGYTF
TGTGCCAGCAGCCGCGGGCAGCCCGGGGGGGGCTACACCTTC
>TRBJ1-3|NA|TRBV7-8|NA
CASSLFSGNTIYF
TGTGCCAGCAGCTTATTTTCAGGAAACACCATATATTTT
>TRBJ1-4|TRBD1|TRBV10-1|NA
CASRENRGPNEKLFF
TGCGCCAGCAGAGAGAACAGGGGGCCAAATGAAAAACTGTTTTTT